This T cell receptor (beta chain) is from a study of neurological immune-mediated disorders. Study findings and constraints: Private repertoires in all groups were suggested by the finding that expanded clones across subjects shared no CDR3 amino acid sequences.

From germline, CDR1 is SGHRS and CDR2 YFSETQ. The V end lost 1 base, the J end lost 3 bases, and 10 bases lay between the germline ends. The CDR3 spans 15 residues. Each sequencing run yielded over 160 million TCR-beta sequences from 15-18 subjects. TCRdb used MiXCR to reprocess the 5' RACE reads, holding one entry per CDR3 protein. This sample has about 30,000 distinct CDR3 sequences; about 16% occur once, and the top ten carry roughly a quarter. This clonotype was counted at least ten times. Its antigen remains unidentified. Sequenced material: PBMCs. The chain carries TRBV5-1 and TRBJ1-4; D perhaps matches TRBD1 (6 bases). This clonotype was sampled from a man between 65 and 79 years old in good health. CDR3 sequence (DNA): TGCGCCAGCAGCTTGCAGGGGCCTCCTAATGAAAAACTGTTTTTT. It is translated as CASSLQGPPNEKLFF.